This entry describes one T cell receptor (beta chain). Antigen specificity is unknown. The CDR3 runs 15 residues. Looked up from germline, CDR1 is SGHTA and CDR2 is FQGNSA. Trimming took 5 bases from V and 4 from J, leaving 17 bases between them. This record belongs to a study of shared clonotypes between healthy human individuals. Per the study methods: There were no quality scores in the junction-only immunoSEQ sequences, so filtering differed. Measured with immunoSEQ multiplex PCR; TCRdb has only the in-frame clones, and not every one. V and J calls and clone size come straight from that table; D and trimming were deduced from the DNA. The sample holds 2 million to 2.5 million clones, 90% to 97% seen once. Findings and limits, study-wide: Generation probabilities of non-shared clonotypes were lower (relative to those shared by all four donors).

The TCR comes from a man younger than 30 in good health. V is TRBV7-2 and J is TRBJ1-2, with TRBD1 as a possible D gene (6 bases). Sequences were obtained from naive CD4+ T cells sorted from blood. Subset given: CD45RA+ positively selected. CDR3 nucleotide sequence: TGTGCCAGCAGCCTAGGCCTCGCCAGGGGCTATGGCTACACCTTC. Its protein is CASSLGLARGYGYTF.